A single sample gave rise to the 4 T cell receptor beta chains below, sequenced in a study of OX40 agonist ivuxolimab in advanced cancers. Data came from immunoSEQ multiplex PCR; TCRdb stores just in-frame clones and leaves some out. The sample has 35,000 to 40,000 clones, 70% to 90% seen once. The sequenced sample was CD4+ or CD8+ T cells sorted from blood, obtained in a trial of the OX40 agonist ivuxolimab. Receptor source: an adult with an advanced solid tumor such as melanoma, head and neck, liver or kidney cancer.

The chain carries TRBV5-6 and TRBJ2-1; 15 bases fit TRBD2. Germline-derived CDR1 and CDR2 are SGHDT and YYEEEE. The CDR3 is 17 amino acids. V dropped 3 bases and J dropped 4; count of bases not matched to a gene: 5. This chain's CDR3 is CASSWGLAGGPYNEQFF. The DNA of the CDR3 is TGTGCCAGCAGCTGGGGACTAGCGGGAGGACCTTACAATGAGCAGTTCTTC.

J is TRBJ1-2 and V is TRBV6-1, with D possibly being TRBD1 (5 bases). The CDR3 has 14 amino acids. Germline CDR1 reads MNHNS; CDR2 reads SASEGT. Trimming stripped 7 bases from V and 5 bases from J, with 17 bases between. The CDR3 sequence is CASIEGLQGYGYTF. The DNA of the CDR3 is TGTGCCAGCATCGAGGGGCTCCAGGGATATGGCTACACCTTC.

The chain's CDR3 is CAWSKTTYNSPLHF. The CDR3 DNA is TGTGCCTGGAGTAAGACAACCTATAATTCACCCCTCCACTTT. The chain carries TRBV30 and TRBJ1-6, with unresolved D. Trimming took 2 bases from V and 2 from J, leaving 7 bases between them. Germline-derived CDR1 and CDR2 are GTSNPN and SVGIG (reference sequence). The CDR3 is 14 amino acids.

This clone has more than one count but fewer than ten. The rearrangement uses TRBV21-1 and TRBJ1-2; the table assigns TRBD1, which was not confirmed against the DNA. TRBV21-1 is a pseudogene. This CDR3 comprises 13 residues. The CDR3 protein is CARGHLANYGYTF. The CDR3 DNA reads as TGTGCCAGAGGACACCTCGCTAACTATGGCTACACCTTC.